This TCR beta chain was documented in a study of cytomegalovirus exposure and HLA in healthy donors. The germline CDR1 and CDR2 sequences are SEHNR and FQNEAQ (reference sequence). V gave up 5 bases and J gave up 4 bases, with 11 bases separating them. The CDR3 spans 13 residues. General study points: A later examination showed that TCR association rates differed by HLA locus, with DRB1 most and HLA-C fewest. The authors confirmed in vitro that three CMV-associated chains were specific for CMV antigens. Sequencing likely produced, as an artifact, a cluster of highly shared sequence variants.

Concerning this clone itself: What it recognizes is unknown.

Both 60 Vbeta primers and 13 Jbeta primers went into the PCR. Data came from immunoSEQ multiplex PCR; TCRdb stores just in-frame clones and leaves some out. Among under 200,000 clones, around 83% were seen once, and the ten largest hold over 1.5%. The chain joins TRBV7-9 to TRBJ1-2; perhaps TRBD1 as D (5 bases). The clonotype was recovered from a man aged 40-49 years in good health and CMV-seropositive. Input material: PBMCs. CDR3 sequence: CASSLTGGYGYTF. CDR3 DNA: TGTGCCAGCAGCCTCACCGGGGGCTATGGCTACACCTTC.